These 5 T cell receptor beta chains share one sample of origin, sequenced in a study of tumor-infiltrating lymphocytes in primary liver carcinoma. Production of TCR beta cDNA used around 500 ng total RNA together with a constant-region primer. Modified slightly, ARM-PCR produced TCR beta libraries over three nested multiplex PCR rounds. For 10 cycles apiece, the opening two PCR rounds ran with TRBV1-TRBV30 forward primers and a C-beta reverse primer. TCRdb itself ran the multiplex PCR reads through MiXCR, one entry per CDR3 protein. The table shows tens of thousands of distinct CDR3 sequences, with roughly 69% occurring only once. Starting material for RNA and DNA co-extraction consisted of about 19-32 mg of unsorted bulk tissue. What was sequenced was liver tumor tissue from sampling region 4. Subset of the sample: tumor region T4, right-lateral pole. The origin of the receptors is a man in his forties with primary liver carcinoma and hepatitis B virus infection.

As for this clonotype: A read error is possible here, since a much larger clone lies one base away. This chain uses TRBV7-9 with TRBJ2-7; 9 bases line up with TRBD2. J lost 7 bases, V lost 5 bases, and 15 bases had no gene match. This CDR3 has 16 residues. Germline V gene data show CDR1 as SEHNR and CDR2 as FQNEAQ (reference sequence). CDR3 DNA: TGTGCCAGCAGCCCGAGTAGCGGGAGAAGCTTCGGGGAGCAGTACTTC. Translated: CASSPSSGRSFGEQYF.

About this clonotype itself: An end of the junction does not agree with germline; a read error may underlie this. This sequence joins TRBV11-2 and TRBJ2-2; D is possibly TRBD2 (5 bases). Germline V gene sequence: CDR1 SGHAT, CDR2 FQNNGV. CDR3 length equals 16 residues. The CDR3 loop reads CASNSRVVSNTGELFF. CDR3 bases: TGTGCCAGCAACTCTAGGGTGGTATCGAACACCGGGGAGCTATTTTTT.

The chain couples TRBV12-3 or TRBV12-4 to TRBJ2-7; a weak D match, TRBD2 (6 bases). Trimming took off 6 bases at V and 12 bases at J, with 24 bases between the two ends. The CDR3 sequence is 14 residues long. The CDR3 region has the DNA TGTGCCAGCAGCGAAACGGCTAGCGAGGGCTTATGGTACTTC. This encodes CASSETASEGLWYF.

Note on this clonotype: The junction does not match germline at one end; this may be a read error. J is TRBJ1-1 and V is TRBV29-1; no clear D. The CDR3 extends over 11 amino acids. CDR1 and CDR2 from the germline V gene are SQVTM and ANQGSEA. Here the CDR3 reads CCVPVNTEAFF. The CDR3 nucleotides read TGTTGTGTACCAGTGAACACTGAAGCTTTCTTT.

With regard to this clonotype: At one end the junction does not follow the germline gene, possibly because of a read error. The genes are TRBV15 and TRBJ2-7; D is unclear. This CDR3 region has 14 residues. Germline CDR1 is LNHNV and CDR2 is YYDKDF (reference sequence). The CDR3 region is CVTSRERLTAEQYF. In DNA, the CDR3 is TGTGTCACCAGCAGAGAAAGGCTAACGGCCGAGCAGTACTTC. Filled out from reference TRBV15 and TRBJ2-7, the complete variable domain reads DAMVIQNPRYQVTQFGKPVTLSCSQTLNHNVMYWYQQKSSQAPKLLFHYYDKDFNNEADTPDNFQSRRPNTSFCFLDIRSPGLGDTAMYLCVTSRERLTAEQYFGPGTRLTVT.